These 22 T cell receptor beta chains were sequenced from one sample in a study of T cells in Graves' hyperthyroidism and ophthalmopathy. RNA transcripts yielded amplified TCR beta CDR3 regions. The TCR CDR3 was amplified in a first-round RT-PCR using the HTBI primer set. TCRdb reanalysed the multiplex PCR reads using MiXCR and keeps one entry per CDR3 protein. The table lists approximately 400,000 distinct CDR3 sequences, 14% of them singletons. Sequencing was done on a sample of blood. These receptors all stem from a woman aged 30 to 39 with Graves' ophthalmopathy.

This clonotype was seen at least ten times. The chain joins TRBV27 to TRBJ2-1, with D tentatively TRBD1 (6 bases). Trimming removed 8 bases at V and 5 bases at J, with 25 bases between. CDR1 is MNHEY, CDR2 SMNVEV, per germline (reference sequence). CDR3 length equals 17 residues. The DNA for the CDR3 is TGTGCCAGCCTTGACAGGCCCGGTATAGGTGGGGACAATGAGCAGTTCTTC. As protein: CASLDRPGIGGDNEQFF.

This clonotype was detected many times. The genes are TRBV20-1 and TRBJ2-7; TRBD1 matches at 8 bases. The junction had 7 bases not matched to a gene; V was cut back by 6 bases and J by 3 bases. Germline assignment: CDR1 DFQATT and CDR2 SNEGSKA (reference sequence). CDR3 length: 13 amino acids. Here the CDR3 DNA reads TGCAGTGCCACGGACAGGGTCAACTACGAGCAGTACTTC. Its protein is CSATDRVNYEQYF.

The table lists this clonotype with many counts. The chain carries TRBV28 and TRBJ2-7, with D unclear. This CDR3 contains 11 residues. Germline V gene sequence: CDR1 MDHEN, CDR2 SYDVKM. V lost 3 bases and J 7 bases, leaving 7 bases between the germline ends. The CDR3 DNA follows: TGTGCCAGCAGTTTTGGCAGTGAGCAGTACTTC. Translated: CASSFGSEQYF. Combining the CDR3 with reference TRBV28 and TRBJ2-7 gives the whole variable domain DVKVTQSSRYLVKRTGEKVFLECVQDMDHENMFWYRQDPGLGLRLIYFSYDVKMKEKGDIPEGYSVSREKKERFSLILESASTNQTSMYLCASSFGSEQYFGPGTRLTVT.

This clonotype was counted a few times. J is TRBJ2-2 and V is TRBV5-1; 14 bases line up with TRBD2. The CDR3 sequence is 16 residues long. From germline, CDR1 is SGHRS and CDR2 YFSETQ. J lost 1 base, V lost 5 bases, and 1 base had no gene match. In DNA, the CDR3 is TGCGCCAGCAGGGGACTAGCGGGGGAGAACACCGGGGAGCTGTTTTTT. Its protein product is CASRGLAGENTGELFF.

This clonotype was counted ten times or more. The genes are TRBV6-1 and TRBJ2-1; TRBD1 matches 8 bases. The CDR3 runs 14 residues. Germline V gene lookup returns CDR1 MNHNS and CDR2 SASEGT. Trimming took 6 bases from V and 8 from J; bases not matched to a gene: 9. The CDR3 reads CASRWAGGGDEQFF. The CDR3 region has the DNA TGTGCCAGCAGGTGGGCAGGGGGCGGGGATGAGCAGTTCTTC.

The chain recombines TRBV7-3 with TRBJ2-2, with 7 bases lining up with TRBD2. This CDR3 contains 15 residues. The germline gives CDR1 SGHTA, CDR2 FQGTGA. V lost 5 bases, J lost 5 bases, and 8 bases stayed unmatched. DNA of the CDR3: TGTGCCAGCAGCCCTAGGGCTAGCGGTACCGGGGAGCTGTTTTTT. Residues: CASSPRASGTGELFF.

This clonotype was detected many times. The V gene is TRBV28, the J gene TRBJ1-6, with D possibly TRBD1 on 6 matching bases. CDR1 is MDHEN and CDR2 is SYDVKM in the germline V gene. The CDR3 is made up of 15 amino acids. The V end lost 5 bases, the J end lost 4 bases, and 12 bases lay between the germline ends. The chain's CDR3 is CASSAGTRYNSPLHF. The CDR3 region has the DNA TGTGCCAGCAGTGCCGGGACACGTTATAATTCACCCCTCCACTTT.

Only a few counts were recorded for this clonotype. V gene TRBV27 combines with J gene TRBJ2-3, with TRBD2 matching 11 bases. Per germline, CDR1 MNHEY and CDR2 SMNVEV (reference sequence). CDR3 length equals 18 residues. The J segment lost 1 base and the V segment lost 5 bases, leaving 11 bases of the junction unmatched. CDR3 bases: TGTGCCAGCAGTCATATGTGGGCACTAGCGGGGGGCACAGATACGCAGTATTTT. This sequence encodes CASSHMWALAGGTDTQYF.

This clonotype was picked up many times. The V and J genes are TRBV5-1 and TRBJ2-1; 10 positions agree with TRBD1. There are 14 residues in the CDR3. After removal of 3 bases from V and 6 bases from J, the junction contained 3 bases not matched to a gene. CDR1 SGHRS and CDR2 YFSETQ come from the germline V gene. CDR3 DNA sequence: TGCGCCAGCAGCTGGGGGACAGGGGTCAATGAGCAGTTCTTC. As protein: CASSWGTGVNEQFF.

Ten or more counts support this clonotype. This chain links TRBV28 with TRBJ2-2, with D maybe TRBD1 (6 bases). The CDR3 contains 17 residues. Germline lookup yields CDR1 MDHEN and CDR2 SYDVKM. The V end was cut by 2 bases, the J end by 6 bases, with 19 bases between. The CDR3 spells CASSLPPTGTSPGELFF. CDR3 DNA sequence: TGTGCCAGCAGTTTACCCCCCACGGGGACATCCCCCGGGGAGCTGTTTTTT.

In its sample, this clonotype was seen many times. The chain has TRBV3-1 and TRBJ2-3; 10 bases line up with TRBD2. The CDR3 runs to 14 residues. Germline CDR1 reads LGHDT; CDR2 reads YNNKEL (reference sequence). V shed 3 bases and J 9 bases; nucleotides not matched to a gene: 6. The CDR3 is CASSHRTSGRTQYF. DNA for the CDR3: TGTGCCAGCAGCCACAGGACTAGCGGAAGGACGCAGTATTTT.

This clonotype was seen a few times. This chain uses TRBV19 with TRBJ2-1; the match to TRBD1 covers 7 bases. The CDR3 consists of 13 residues. V gave up 7 bases and J gave up 8 bases; unmatched junction bases: 8. Germline assignment: CDR1 LNHDA and CDR2 SQIVND (reference sequence). The CDR3 spells CASTRRGFDEQFF. The CDR3 DNA sequence: TGTGCCAGTACCCGCAGGGGGTTCGATGAGCAGTTCTTC.

This clonotype has a count of ten or more. The J gene is TRBJ2-7, the V gene TRBV6-1; 10 bases are shared with TRBD1. The CDR3 runs to 15 residues. Looked up from germline, CDR1 is MNHNS and CDR2 is SASEGT. With V trimmed by 3 bases and J by 6 bases, 8 bases remained unmatched. The CDR3 DNA reads as TGTGCCAGCAGTGACCCGGGACAGGGGTTCGGCGAGCAGTACTTC. This gives the protein CASSDPGQGFGEQYF.

The J gene is TRBJ2-7, the V gene TRBV6-1; TRBD2 aligns across 10 bases. With V trimmed by 4 bases and J by 3 bases, 15 bases remained unmatched. Germline CDR1 MNHNS, CDR2 SASEGT. This CDR3 is built from 18 residues. The CDR3 region has the DNA TGTGCCAGCAGTGGACCAAGCGGGGGGGCCCGTCTCAACTACGAGCAGTACTTC. Translated: CASSGPSGGARLNYEQYF.

The sample holds a few counts of this clonotype. The genes are TRBV25-1 and TRBJ2-1, with D perhaps TRBD2 (6 bases). The CDR3 consists of 17 residues. Germline loops: CDR1 MGHDK, CDR2 SYGVNS. V lost 3 bases and J 0 bases, leaving 15 bases between the germline ends. The CDR3 DNA sequence: TGTGCCAGCAGTGAGGCTGTGGCGGGGCGCTCCTACAATGAGCAGTTCTTC. This sequence encodes CASSEAVAGRSYNEQFF.

This clonotype was recorded many times. The V call is TRBV15, the J call TRBJ2-2, with TRBD2 as a possible D gene (5 bases). Germline V lookup: CDR1 LNHNV, CDR2 YYDKDF (reference sequence). This CDR3 comprises 13 residues. V was shortened by 8 bases and J by 6 bases, with 13 bases between the two germline ends. The CDR3 region is CATAGWVAGELFF. The DNA of the CDR3 is TGTGCCACCGCGGGCTGGGTTGCCGGGGAGCTGTTTTTT. Filled out from reference TRBV15 and TRBJ2-2, the complete variable domain reads DAMVIQNPRYQVTQFGKPVTLSCSQTLNHNVMYWYQQKSSQAPKLLFHYYDKDFNNEADTPDNFQSRRPNTSFCFLDIRSPGLGDTAMYLCATAGWVAGELFFGEGSRLTVL.

This clonotype was seen at least ten times. The genes are TRBV6-1 and TRBJ1-5; tentatively, D is TRBD1 (5 bases). The V and J ends lost 3 bases and 3 bases respectively, with 21 bases between them. Germline loops: CDR1 MNHNS, CDR2 SASEGT. The CDR3 length is 18 residues. Here the CDR3 DNA reads TGTGCCAGCAGTGATTCGAGAAGTCACAGGATTAACAATCAGCCCCAGCATTTT. Protein: CASSDSRSHRINNQPQHF.

This clonotype was found many times. The chain employs TRBV20-1 and TRBJ2-7, with a tentative D call TRBD2 (5 bases). Trimming removed 5 bases at V and 5 bases at J, with 13 bases between. The germline CDR1 and CDR2 sequences are DFQATT and SNEGSKA (reference sequence). The CDR3 loop spans 12 amino acids. The CDR3 region is CSAYSSGDEQYF. Written as DNA, the CDR3 is TGCAGTGCTTATAGCAGCGGAGACGAGCAGTACTTC.

In its sample, this clonotype was seen many times. CDR3 region: CATSQRRGGTGELFF. The CDR3 DNA follows: TGTGCCACCAGTCAGAGGCGAGGGGGCACCGGGGAGCTGTTTTTT. The rearrangement uses TRBV15 and TRBJ2-2, with a weak D call TRBD1 (6 bases). The CDR3 extends over 15 amino acids. V was clipped by 6 bases and J by 4 bases, with 15 bases between them. Per the germline V gene, CDR1 is LNHNV and CDR2 is YYDKDF (reference sequence).

This clonotype was recorded once. The V call is TRBV30, the J call TRBJ1-1; a possible D gene is TRBD1 (6 bases). In germline, CDR1 is GTSNPN, CDR2 SVGIG (reference sequence). V lost 4 bases and J lost 1, with 10 bases in between. The CDR3 sequence is 13 residues long. CDR3 in amino acids: CAWKFRGNTEAFF. DNA for the CDR3: TGTGCCTGGAAATTCAGGGGGAACACTGAAGCTTTCTTT.

This clonotype was found many times. The chain joins TRBV29-1 to TRBJ2-5; D unresolved. Trimming removed 8 bases at V and 5 bases at J, with 15 bases between. Germline values: CDR1 SQVTM, CDR2 ANQGSEA. The CDR3 sequence is 12 residues long. In nucleotides, the CDR3 is TGCAGCAAAACCGACACCCGGGAGACCCAGTACTTC. As protein: CSKTDTRETQYF.

This clonotype has at least ten counts. The chain recombines TRBV6-5 with TRBJ2-5; D gene unclear. Trimming pared 2 bases from V and 5 bases from J, leaving 18 bases between. The V gene's germline CDR1 is MNHEY and CDR2 SVGAGI. The CDR3 extends over 16 amino acids. The CDR3 sequence is CASSYALGTMEETQYF. The CDR3 DNA follows: TGTGCCAGCAGTTACGCACTCGGAACAATGGAGGAGACCCAGTACTTC.